One and the same sample provided the 14 T cell receptor beta chains below, sequenced in a study of blood T cell repertoires in COVID-19. Data came from immunoSEQ multiplex PCR; TCRdb stores just in-frame clones and leaves some out. Of about 310,000 clones in the sample, around 89% were seen once. The sequenced material came from PBMCs or T cells enriched from blood (not recorded which). The receptors derive from a woman in her 40s who had recovered from COVID-19.

V usage is TRBV7-9 and J usage is TRBJ1-2; D is ambiguous. Germline loops: CDR1 SEHNR, CDR2 FQNEAQ (reference sequence). The CDR3 loop spans 15 amino acids. V shed 5 bases and J shed 0 bases, with 13 bases lying between them. The DNA of the CDR3 is TGTGCCAGCAGCGGGGAGAGGGTTCCTAACTATGGCTACACCTTC. This codes for CASSGERVPNYGYTF.

The chain employs TRBV18 and TRBJ2-5, with a tentative D call TRBD1 (5 bases). Trimming pared 6 bases from V and 5 bases from J, leaving 16 bases between. CDR3 size: 14 residues. Germline values: CDR1 KGHSH, CDR2 LQKENI. The CDR3 spells CASSPKGAGETQYF. CDR3 nucleotide sequence: TGTGCCAGCTCCCCTAAAGGGGCTGGGGAGACCCAGTACTTC.

V is TRBV6-2 or TRBV6-3 and J is TRBJ2-7, with 8 bases fitting TRBD2. Losses at the gene ends were 6 bases for V and 1 base for J; bases not matched to a gene: 5. The germline V gene encodes CDR1 MNHEY and CDR2 SVGEGT. This CDR3 contains 14 residues. The CDR3 is CASSPAGVSYEQYF. The CDR3 DNA reads TGTGCCAGCAGCCCAGCGGGAGTATCCTACGAGCAGTACTTC.

The rearrangement uses TRBV19 and TRBJ1-5; tentatively, D is TRBD1 (6 bases). Germline CDR1 is LNHDA and CDR2 is SQIVND (reference sequence). The ends were cut back, 5 bases at V and 2 bases at J, with 10 bases in the middle. The CDR3 covers 14 residues. CDR3 region: CASSGQNGNQPQHF. The CDR3 DNA reads as TGTGCCAGTAGTGGACAGAATGGCAATCAGCCCCAGCATTTT.

Here the CDR3 DNA reads TGTGCCAGCAGCGCCTCTATAAGCCTTTCTAGGAATGAGCAGTTCTTC. Protein: CASSASISLSRNEQFF. The rearrangement links TRBV13 to TRBJ2-1; D remains ambiguous. The germline V gene encodes CDR1 PRHDT and CDR2 FYEKMQ (reference sequence). V was clipped by 5 bases and J by 7 bases, with 21 bases between them. The CDR3 consists of 16 residues.

The chain joins TRBV11-2 to TRBJ2-7, with 7 bases matching TRBD1. Germline lookup yields CDR1 SGHAT and CDR2 FQNNGV. The trim removed 5 bases at V and 6 bases at J, leaving 7 bases unmatched. The CDR3 extends over 13 amino acids. The CDR3 DNA reads TGTGCCAGCAGCCCAACCGACAGGGTCGAGCAGTACTTC. It is translated as CASSPTDRVEQYF.

Only one count was recorded for this clone. This chain links TRBV6-5 with TRBJ2-2, with TRBD2 identical over 8 bases. This CDR3 comprises 15 residues. Germline trimming cut 10 bases from V and 2 bases from J; bases unmatched to any gene: 9. The germline gives CDR1 MNHEY, CDR2 SVGAGI. The CDR3: CATRGAGANTGELFF. DNA of the CDR3: TGTGCCACGCGGGGGGCCGGGGCTAACACCGGGGAGCTGTTTTTT.

V and J are TRBV30 and TRBJ2-3, with TRBD2 matching over 10 bases. Germline V gene lookup returns CDR1 GTSNPN and CDR2 SVGIG (reference sequence). V shed 3 bases and J 3 bases; nucleotides not matched to a gene: 3. The CDR3 loop spans 14 amino acids. CDR3 residues: CAWSGAGGTDTQYF. Written as DNA, the CDR3 is TGTGCCTGGAGCGGAGCGGGGGGGACAGATACGCAGTATTTT.

The gene calls are TRBV4-3 and TRBJ2-1; 7 bases are a match to TRBD1. V dropped 5 bases and J dropped 8; count of bases not matched to a gene: 9. This CDR3 contains 14 residues. CDR1 and CDR2 (germline): LGHNA, YSLEER. The CDR3 loop is CASSAHRQGDEQFF. For the CDR3, the DNA is TGCGCCAGCAGCGCTCACCGACAGGGCGATGAGCAGTTCTTC.

Only one count was recorded for this clone. This chain links TRBV10-1 with TRBJ1-3, with a weak D call TRBD1 (5 bases). The V gene lost 10 bases and the J gene lost 2 bases, with 12 bases spanning the gap. CDR3 length equals 13 residues. Looked up from germline, CDR1 is WNHNN and CDR2 is SYGVQD (reference sequence). CDR3 in amino acids: CATQRDPGNTIYF. The CDR3 nucleotides read TGCGCCACACAGCGGGACCCTGGAAACACCATATATTTT.

This rearrangement joins TRBV7-9 to TRBJ2-5; TRBD2 matches 8 bases. Per germline, CDR1 SEHNR and CDR2 FQNEAQ (reference sequence). This CDR3 comprises 15 residues. With 5 bases clipped from V and 1 base from J, the junction kept 6 bases outside the gene matches. As DNA, the CDR3 is TGTGCCAGCAGCGGACAAGCGGGGGTCCAAGAGACCCAGTACTTC. Its protein is CASSGQAGVQETQYF.

The rearrangement links TRBV25-1 to TRBJ1-4; no reliable D call. Germline V gives CDR1 MGHDK, CDR2 SYGVNS. The V end lost 8 bases, the J end lost 6 bases, and 13 bases lay between the germline ends. The CDR3 is made up of 13 amino acids. The CDR3 sequence is CASQIAGDEKLFF. CDR3 DNA: TGTGCCAGCCAGATAGCCGGGGATGAAAAACTGTTTTTT.

This clone showed up just once. This chain uses TRBV4-3 with TRBJ1-2; 8 nucleotides line up with TRBD1. Germline values: CDR1 LGHNA, CDR2 YSLEER. CDR3 size: 14 residues. The ends lost 3 bases at V and 5 bases at J; junction bases unmatched: 5. The CDR3 bases are TGCGCCAGCAGCCAGGCCGGGACAGGATATGGCTACACCTTC. Its protein product is CASSQAGTGYGYTF.

CDR3 coding DNA: TGCGCCAGCAGTGAAGGGACAGGCTATGGCTACACCTTC. Its translation: CASSEGTGYGYTF. The chain carries TRBV10-1 and TRBJ1-2; 8 positions match TRBD1. V gave up 3 bases and J gave up 4 bases; unmatched junction bases: 1. This CDR3 is 13 amino acids long. Germline values: CDR1 WNHNN, CDR2 SYGVQD (reference sequence).